What follows is one TCR beta chain and its context. Per germline, CDR1 SNHLY and CDR2 FYNNEI. The CDR3 runs to 13 residues. V was trimmed by 4 bases and J by 7 bases, leaving 13 bases between them. Profiling relied on immunoSEQ multiplex PCR, and the TCRdb table lists in-frame clones only, not all of them. The sample holds tens of thousands of clones; approximately 94% are singletons and the top ten take 0.65% to 0.95%. The data belong to a study of T cell changes during pregnancy in multiple sclerosis. This sample comprised peripheral blood, obtained in the third trimester of pregnancy. This chain links TRBV2 with TRBJ1-2; D is unresolved. The origin of this receptor is a female donor with multiple sclerosis, enrolled in a pregnancy study. Here the CDR3 DNA reads TGTGCCAGCAGTGTCGCAGGAACGTTTGGCTACACCTTC. Translation gives CASSVAGTFGYTF.